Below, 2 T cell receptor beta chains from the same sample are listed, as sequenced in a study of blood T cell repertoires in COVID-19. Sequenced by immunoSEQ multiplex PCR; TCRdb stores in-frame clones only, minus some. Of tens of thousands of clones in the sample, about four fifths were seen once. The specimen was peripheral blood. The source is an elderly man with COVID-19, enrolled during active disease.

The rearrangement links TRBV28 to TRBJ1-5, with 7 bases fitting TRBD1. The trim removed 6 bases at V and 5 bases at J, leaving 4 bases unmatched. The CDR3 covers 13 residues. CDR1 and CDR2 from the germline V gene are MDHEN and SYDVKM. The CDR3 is CASRRGQDQPQHF. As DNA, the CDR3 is TGTGCCAGCAGGAGGGGGCAGGATCAGCCCCAGCATTTT.

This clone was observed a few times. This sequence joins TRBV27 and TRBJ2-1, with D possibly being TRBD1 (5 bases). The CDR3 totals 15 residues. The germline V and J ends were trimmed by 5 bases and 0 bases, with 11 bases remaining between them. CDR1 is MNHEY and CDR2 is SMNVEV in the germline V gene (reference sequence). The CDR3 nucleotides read TGTGCCAGCAGTACCGGACAAAGCTCCTACAATGAGCAGTTCTTC. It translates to CASSTGQSSYNEQFF.